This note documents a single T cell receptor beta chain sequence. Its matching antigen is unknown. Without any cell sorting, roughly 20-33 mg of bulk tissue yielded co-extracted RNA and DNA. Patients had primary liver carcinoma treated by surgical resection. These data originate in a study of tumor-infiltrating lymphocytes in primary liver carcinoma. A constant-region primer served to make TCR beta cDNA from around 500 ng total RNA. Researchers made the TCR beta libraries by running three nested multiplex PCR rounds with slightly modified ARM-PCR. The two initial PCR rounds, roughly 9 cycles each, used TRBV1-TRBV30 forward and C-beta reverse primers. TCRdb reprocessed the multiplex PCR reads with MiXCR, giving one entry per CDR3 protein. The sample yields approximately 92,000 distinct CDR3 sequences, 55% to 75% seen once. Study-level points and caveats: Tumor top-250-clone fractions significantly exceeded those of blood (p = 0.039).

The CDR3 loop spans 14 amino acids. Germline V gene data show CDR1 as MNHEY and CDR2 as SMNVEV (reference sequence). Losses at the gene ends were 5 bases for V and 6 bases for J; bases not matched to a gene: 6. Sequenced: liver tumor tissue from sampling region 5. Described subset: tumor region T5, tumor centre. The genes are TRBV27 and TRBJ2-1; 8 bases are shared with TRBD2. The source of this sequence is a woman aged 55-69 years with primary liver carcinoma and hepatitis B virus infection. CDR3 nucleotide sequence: TGTGCCAGCAGTGTGGGACTAGATTCCAATGAGCAGTTCTTC. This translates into CASSVGLDSNEQFF.